The 4 T cell receptor beta chains in this list originate from one sample, sequenced in a study of T cells in Graves' hyperthyroidism and ophthalmopathy. Using RNA transcripts as the source, TCR beta CDR3 regions were amplified. The HTBI primer set served for first-round RT-PCR of the TCR CDR3. TCRdb recomputed calls from the multiplex PCR reads with MiXCR, one row per CDR3 protein. Of about 610,000 distinct CDR3 sequences listed, 35% to 55% are singletons. Sequencing was done on a sample of peripheral blood or thyroid tissue (not recorded which). The receptor source for this set is a woman younger than 35 with Graves' hyperthyroidism.

This clonotype has a count of ten or more. The genes are TRBV27 and TRBJ1-2; D remains ambiguous. With 6 bases removed from V and 0 bases from J, the gap between germline ends came to 8 bases. Germline CDR1 MNHEY, CDR2 SMNVEV (reference sequence). CDR3 length: 13 residues. This CDR3 reads CASSDGANYGYTF. CDR3 sequence (DNA): TGTGCCAGCAGCGACGGAGCTAACTATGGCTACACCTTC.

This clonotype was picked up many times. The rearrangement joins TRBV6-4 to TRBJ2-7, with TRBD1 matching over 9 bases. CDR1 is MRHNA, CDR2 SNTAGT, per germline. The CDR3 runs to 14 residues. V shed 3 bases, J shed 5 bases, and the junction held 5 bases outside the gene matches. The CDR3: CASSEGQGSDEQYF. CDR3 in DNA: TGTGCCAGCAGTGAGGGACAGGGATCGGACGAGCAGTACTTC.

This clonotype was detected ten times or more. The rearrangement uses TRBV4-2 and TRBJ2-5; TRBD1 or TRBD2 may be the D gene (5 bases each). Germline CDR1 is LGHNA and CDR2 is YNFKEQ. This CDR3 comprises 16 residues. The V gene lost 3 bases and the J gene lost 3 bases, with 17 bases spanning the gap. CDR3 loop: CASSQRAVRGEETQYF. CDR3 bases: TGTGCCAGCAGCCAGCGGGCTGTGAGGGGAGAAGAGACCCAGTACTTC.

This chain connects TRBV12-5 to TRBJ2-7; D remains ambiguous. CDR3 size: 11 residues. Germline lookup yields CDR1 LGHNT and CDR2 FRNRAP. The V gene lost 4 bases and the J gene lost 3 bases, with 4 bases spanning the gap. The CDR3 protein is CASGSNYEQYF. CDR3 coding DNA: TGTGCTAGTGGTTCTAACTACGAGCAGTACTTC.